These T cell receptor beta chains were read from a single sample in a study of metastatic and nonmetastatic thyroid tumors. TCRdb reprocessed the PCR reads via MiXCR. The table includes about 14,000 clones, 10% to 15% detected once. Sequenced material: blood. These receptors originate from a female donor with papillary thyroid cancer or a benign thyroid nodule (not recorded which). Some clones in this sample may be carry-over from other donors' samples. Each CDR3 is given with its conserved first and last residue. A D gene is named only where the DNA matches it firmly. Rows may omit the clone size; those that give it use once, few, many or a size class.

d_call	clone_size	v_call	j_call	cdr3_nt	cdr3_aa
TRBD2	many	TRBV10-3	TRBJ2-1	TGTGCCATCAGTGAACCTAGCGGGAGGATGAATGAGCAGTTCTTC	CAISEPSGRMNEQFF
TRBD1	medium-sized	TRBV6-5	TRBJ1-6	TGTGCCAGCAGCCCGCTACTAACAGGGGCCCCCAGCGATTCACCCCTCCACTTT	CASSPLLTGAPSDSPLHF
.	few	TRBV27	TRBJ2-7	TGTGCCAGCAGTTTCACAAACTCCTACGAGCAGTACTTC	CASSFTNSYEQYF
.	many	TRBV19	TRBJ2-2	TGTGCCAGTAGACAGGACGGCTCGAACACCGGGGAGCTGTTTTTT	CASRQDGSNTGELFF
.	few	TRBV2	TRBJ1-2	TGTGCCAACAAACGGGACACTTGCTACACCTTC	CANKRDTCYTF
.	medium-sized	TRBV6-1	TRBJ2-3	TGTGCCAGCACCCCTTTCCCCGGGACCGAGACAGATACGCAGTATTTT	CASTPFPGTETDTQYF
TRBD2	many	TRBV10-3	TRBJ2-1	TGTTCAATAGCGGGAGTGGACAATGAGCAGTTCTTC	CSIAGVDNEQFF
TRBD1	medium-sized	TRBV6-1	TRBJ2-2	TGTGCCAGCAGTGAAACCCACCACAGGGGGCCTAACACCGGGGAGCTGTTTTTT	CASSETHHRGPNTGELFF
.	many	TRBV7-8	TRBJ2-7	TGTGCCAGCAGCTTAGCAGGGGCCGATACCTACGAGCAGTACTTC	CASSLAGADTYEQYF
.	medium-sized	TRBV12-3/TRBV12-4	TRBJ2-7	TGTGCCAGCAGTTACACAGGGACAACCTCCTACGAGCAGTACTTC	CASSYTGTTSYEQYF
TRBD1	many	TRBV7-9	TRBJ2-2	TGTGCCAGCAGTCCACAGGGGGCGGCGGGGGAGCTGTTTTTT	CASSPQGAAGELFF
.	many	TRBV19	TRBJ2-2	TGTGCCAGTAGTACAGGGATGACCGGGGAGCTGTTTTTT	CASSTGMTGELFF
.	many	TRBV18	TRBJ2-4	TGTGCCAGCTCACAGCTTTCCGGGGACATTCAGTACTTC	CASSQLSGDIQYF
TRBD2	.	TRBV6-1	TRBJ2-5	TGTGCCAGCAGTGCGGTAGCGGGGGAAGCTCTGGCCCAGTACTTC	CASSAVAGEALAQYF
.	many	TRBV4-1	TRBJ2-2	TGCGCCGGGCAGGGGACCGGGGAGCTGTTTTTT	CAGQGTGELFF
.	.	TRBV6-1	TRBJ2-1	TGTGCCAGCAGCCTCGCCCGGAGTCTATCTCCCAATGAGCAGTTCTTC	CASSLARSLSPNEQFF
TRBD2	once	TRBV13	TRBJ2-2	TGTGCCAGCAGCCCAATAGCGGGAACGAACGTCGGGGAGCTGTTTTTT	CASSPIAGTNVGELFF
TRBD1	.	TRBV2	TRBJ2-6	TGTGCCAGCAGTCCACAGGGGTGGCCTGGGTCCAACGTCCTGACTTTC	CASSPQGWPGSNVLTF
TRBD2	.	TRBV11-3	TRBJ2-5	TGTGCCAGCAGCTTAGATCTTTTGGGGGAGGGAGGGACCAAGTACTTC	CASSLDLLGEGGTKYF
TRBD2	.	TRBV20-1	TRBJ2-7	TGCAGTGCTAGAGACGGACTAGCCCACTACGAGCAGTACTTC	CSARDGLAHYEQYF
.	many	TRBV30	TRBJ1-1	TGTGCCTGGACCCTGTCGGGAAACACTGAAGCTTTCTTT	CAWTLSGNTEAFF
.	.	TRBV12-3/TRBV12-4	TRBJ1-2	TGTGCCAGCAGTTTACTCATGGGGGGAACCAACTATGGCTACATCTTC	CASSLLMGGTNYGYIF
.	many	TRBV11-1	TRBJ2-3	TGTGCCAGCAGCTTCTCTATACAGGGAAGCACAGATACGCAGTATTTT	CASSFSIQGSTDTQYF
.	many	TRBV19	TRBJ2-5	TGTGCCAGTAGCCTTGGACGGATACAAGAGACCCAGTACTTC	CASSLGRIQETQYF
TRBD2	many	TRBV19	TRBJ2-1	TGTGCCAGCCAACCCCCGGGACTAGCTTATCGTAAGCAGTTCTTC	CASQPPGLAYRKQFF
TRBD1	many	TRBV9	TRBJ1-1	TGTGCCAGCAGCAAAGGACAGGGGAACACTGAAGCTTTCTTT	CASSKGQGNTEAFF
.	.	TRBV27	TRBJ2-7	TGTGCCAGCAGTTCTGGAGTGCGCACCGAGCAGTACTTC	CASSSGVRTEQYF
.	.	TRBV19	TRBJ2-7	TGTGCCAGTAGAGGAGGGATCGTTGGTTTCTACGAGCGGTACTTC	CASRGGIVGFYERYF
.	many	TRBV3-1	TRBJ1-2	TGTGCCAGCAGCCAAGACCTGTATGGCTACACCTTC	CASSQDLYGYTF
.	medium-sized	TRBV6-1	TRBJ2-1	TGTGCCAGCAGTGAAGCTCCTATTCAAGCCAGCACCAATGAGCAGTTCTTC	CASSEAPIQASTNEQFF